This TCR beta chain appears in the sequencing data of a study of T cell responses to AZD1222 COVID-19 vaccine. Study-wide findings and caveats: Following two doses of AZD1222, Spike-specific TCR breadth and depth rose.

With respect to this clone: Its specificity is unknown.

This CDR3 is built from 15 residues. Trimming took off 4 bases at V and 3 bases at J, with 16 bases between the two ends. Germline V gives CDR1 SGHTS, CDR2 YDEGEE. The table came from immunoSEQ multiplex PCR; TCRdb's copy has only in-frame clones and leaves some out. The table records some 140,000 clones, approximately 89% of them present only once. The sample here was peripheral blood, taken on day 0 of AZD1222 vaccination. V and J are TRBV5-8 and TRBJ1-2; D is unclear. The sequence derives from an adult in good health. CDR3 nucleotide sequence: TGTGCCAGCAGCCCCCTCCCGTTGAGGGACTATGGCTACACCTTC. This encodes CASSPLPLRDYGYTF.